This passage covers 5 T cell receptor beta chains from one sample sequenced in a study of T cell responses to AZD1222 COVID-19 vaccine. Profiling relied on immunoSEQ multiplex PCR, and the TCRdb table lists in-frame clones only, not all of them. The top ten clones hold roughly 9.7% of a sample with roughly 150,000 clones, 87% of them seen once. This specimen was peripheral blood, taken 28 days after the second AZD1222 dose. The source of these receptors is an adult who received the AZD1222 COVID-19 vaccine.

The J gene is TRBJ1-4, the V gene TRBV5-6, with TRBD1 as a possible D gene (6 bases). Germline V CDR1 and CDR2: SGHDT, YYEEEE. CDR3 length: 14 residues. V was shortened by 3 bases and J by 17 bases, with 23 bases between the two germline ends. Written as DNA, the CDR3 is TGTGCCAGCAGCTATGGGGGCCCTTCATCGGGCCACTTTTTT. This sequence encodes CASSYGGPSSGHFF. Drawing the rest from reference TRBV5-6 and TRBJ1-4, the complete variable domain is DAGVTQSPTHLIKTRGQQVTLRCSPKSGHDTVSWYQQALGQGPQFIFQYYEEEERQRGNFPDRFSGHQFPNYSSELNVNALLLGDSALYLCASSYGGPSSGHFFGSGTQLSVL.

The gene calls are TRBV10-3 and TRBJ1-2; D may be TRBD1 (5 bases). V lost 2 bases to trimming and J lost 8 bases, with 15 bases between them. This CDR3 has 14 residues. Germline V gene lookup returns CDR1 ENHRY and CDR2 SYGVKD. This CDR3 reads CAISEDRSGVGYTF. The CDR3 nucleotides are TGTGCCATCAGTGAGGACAGATCTGGTGTCGGCTACACCTTC.

The genes are TRBV6-5 and TRBJ1-3, with a possible D match to TRBD1 (5 bases). Germline CDR1 is MNHEY and CDR2 is SVGAGI. Between the trimmed V and J ends, which lost 5 bases and 4 bases, there was a span of 12 bases. This CDR3 is 14 amino acids long. CDR3 sequence reads: CASSRDGRGNTIYF. CDR3 sequence (DNA): TGTGCCAGCAGTCGGGACGGGAGGGGAAACACCATATATTTT.

The gene calls are TRBV10-2 and TRBJ2-1, with TRBD2 identical over 10 bases. Per the germline V gene, CDR1 is WSHSY and CDR2 is SAAADI. The CDR3 is 14 amino acids. Trimming took 9 bases from V and 4 from J; bases not matched to a gene: 6. CDR3 amino acids: CASSVTSGYNEQFF. CDR3 in DNA: TGCGCCAGTTCGGTGACTAGCGGGTACAATGAGCAGTTCTTC.

V usage is TRBV7-8 and J usage is TRBJ2-5; the D gene is possibly TRBD2 (7 bases). Trimming took 2 bases from V and 2 from J, leaving 24 bases between them. This CDR3 comprises 19 residues. Germline CDR1 is SGHVS and CDR2 is FQNEAQ. The CDR3 here is CASSLRGGAANSEQETQYF. CDR3 DNA: TGTGCCAGCAGCTTAAGAGGGGGGGCTGCAAATTCGGAGCAAGAGACCCAGTACTTC.